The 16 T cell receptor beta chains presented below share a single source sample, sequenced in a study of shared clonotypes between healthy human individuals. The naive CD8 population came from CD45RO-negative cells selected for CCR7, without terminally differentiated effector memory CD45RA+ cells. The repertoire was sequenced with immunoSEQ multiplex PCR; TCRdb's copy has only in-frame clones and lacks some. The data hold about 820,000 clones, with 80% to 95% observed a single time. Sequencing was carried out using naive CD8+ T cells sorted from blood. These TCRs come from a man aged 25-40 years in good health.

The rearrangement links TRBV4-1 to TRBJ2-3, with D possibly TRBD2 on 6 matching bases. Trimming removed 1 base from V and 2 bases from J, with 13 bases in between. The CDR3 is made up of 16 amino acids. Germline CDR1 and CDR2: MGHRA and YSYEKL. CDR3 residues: CASSQALASATDTQYF. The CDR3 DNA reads TGCGCCAGCAGCCAAGCCCTAGCGAGTGCCACAGATACGCAGTATTTT.

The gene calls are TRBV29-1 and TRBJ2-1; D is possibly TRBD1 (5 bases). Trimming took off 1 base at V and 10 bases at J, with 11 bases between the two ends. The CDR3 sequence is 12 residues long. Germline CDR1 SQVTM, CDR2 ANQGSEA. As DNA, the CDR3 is TGCAGCGTTGAAGGTCAGGGATACGAGCAGTTCTTC. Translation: CSVEGQGYEQFF.

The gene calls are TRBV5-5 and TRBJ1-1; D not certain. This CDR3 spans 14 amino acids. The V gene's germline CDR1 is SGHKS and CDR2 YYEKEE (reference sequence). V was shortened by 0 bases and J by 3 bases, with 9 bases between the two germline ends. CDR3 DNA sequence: TGTGCCAGCAGCTTGGTAGGCGGGTACACTGAAGCTTTCTTT. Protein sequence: CASSLVGGYTEAFF.

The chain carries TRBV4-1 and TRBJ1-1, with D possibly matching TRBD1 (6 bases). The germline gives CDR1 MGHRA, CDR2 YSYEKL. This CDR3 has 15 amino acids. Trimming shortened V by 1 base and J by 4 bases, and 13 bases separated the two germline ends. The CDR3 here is CASSQVKGGATEAFF. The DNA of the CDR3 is TGCGCCAGCAGCCAAGTAAAGGGGGGGGCCACTGAAGCTTTCTTT.

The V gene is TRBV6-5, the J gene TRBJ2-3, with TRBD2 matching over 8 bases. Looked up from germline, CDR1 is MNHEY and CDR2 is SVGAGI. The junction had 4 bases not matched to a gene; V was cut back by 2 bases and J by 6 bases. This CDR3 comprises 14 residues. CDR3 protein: CASSYAGREDTQYF. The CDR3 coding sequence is TGTGCCAGCAGTTACGCCGGGAGGGAGGATACGCAGTATTTT.

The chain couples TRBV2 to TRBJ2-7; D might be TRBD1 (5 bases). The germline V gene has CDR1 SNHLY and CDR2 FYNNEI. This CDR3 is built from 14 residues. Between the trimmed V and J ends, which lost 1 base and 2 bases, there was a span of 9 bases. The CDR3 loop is CASSEVDTAYEQYF. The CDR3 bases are TGTGCCAGCAGTGAAGTGGACACCGCCTACGAGCAGTACTTC.

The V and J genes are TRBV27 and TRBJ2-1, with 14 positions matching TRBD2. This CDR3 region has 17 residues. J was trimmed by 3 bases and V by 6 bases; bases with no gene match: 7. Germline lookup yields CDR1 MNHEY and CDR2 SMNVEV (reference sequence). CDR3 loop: CASRGTSGSTGYNEQFF. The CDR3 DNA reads TGTGCCAGCAGAGGGACTAGCGGGAGCACAGGCTACAATGAGCAGTTCTTC.

The CDR3 protein is CASSLVGQIEQYF. In DNA, the CDR3 is TGTGCCAGCAGCCTTGTAGGACAGATCGAGCAGTACTTC. The chain joins TRBV28 to TRBJ2-7; possible D gene TRBD1, 6 bases. Looked up from germline, CDR1 is MDHEN and CDR2 is SYDVKM. The CDR3 consists of 13 residues. The V end lost 6 bases, the J end lost 6 bases, and 15 bases lay between the germline ends.

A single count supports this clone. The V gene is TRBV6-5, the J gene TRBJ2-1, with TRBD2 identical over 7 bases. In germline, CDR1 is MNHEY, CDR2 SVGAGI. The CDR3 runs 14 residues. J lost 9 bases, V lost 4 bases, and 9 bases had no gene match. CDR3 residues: CASSSGLVSPEQFF. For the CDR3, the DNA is TGTGCCAGCAGTTCCGGACTAGTTAGTCCTGAGCAGTTCTTC.

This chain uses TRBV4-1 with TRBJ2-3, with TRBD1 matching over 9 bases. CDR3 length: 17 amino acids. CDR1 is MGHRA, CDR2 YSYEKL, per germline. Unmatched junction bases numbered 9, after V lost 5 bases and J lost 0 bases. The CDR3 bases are TGCGCCAGCAGCTCCAGGTCCGGGACAGGGAGCACAGATACGCAGTATTTT. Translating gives CASSSRSGTGSTDTQYF.

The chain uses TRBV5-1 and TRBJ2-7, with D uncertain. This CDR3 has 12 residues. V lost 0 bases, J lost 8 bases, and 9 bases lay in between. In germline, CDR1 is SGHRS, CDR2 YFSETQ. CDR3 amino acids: CASSLGRTQQYF. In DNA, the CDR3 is TGCGCCAGCAGCTTGGGCCGCACTCAGCAGTACTTC.

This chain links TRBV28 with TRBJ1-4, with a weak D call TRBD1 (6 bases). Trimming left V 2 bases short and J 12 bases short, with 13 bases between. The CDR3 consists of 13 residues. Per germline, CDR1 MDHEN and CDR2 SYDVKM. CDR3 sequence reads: CASSLGQRGELFF. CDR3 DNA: TGTGCCAGCAGTTTAGGACAGCGTGGGGAACTGTTTTTT.

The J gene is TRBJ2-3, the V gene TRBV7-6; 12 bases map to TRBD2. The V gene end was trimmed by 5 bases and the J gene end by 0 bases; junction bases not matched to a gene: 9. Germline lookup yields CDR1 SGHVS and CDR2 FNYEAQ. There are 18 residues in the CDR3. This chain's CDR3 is CASSNRLAGVESTDTQYF. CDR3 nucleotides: TGTGCCAGCAGCAATCGACTAGCGGGAGTAGAAAGCACAGATACGCAGTATTTT.

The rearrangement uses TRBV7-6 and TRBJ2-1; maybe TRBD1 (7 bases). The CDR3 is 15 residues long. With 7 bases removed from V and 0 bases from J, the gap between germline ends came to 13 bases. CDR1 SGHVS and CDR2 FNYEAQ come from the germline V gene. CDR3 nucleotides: TGTGCCAGCACCGGGGGACAGAGCTCCTACAATGAGCAGTTCTTC. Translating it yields CASTGGQSSYNEQFF. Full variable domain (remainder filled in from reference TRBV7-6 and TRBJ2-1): GAGVSQSPRYKVTKRGQDVALRCDPISGHVSLYWYRQALGQGPEFLTYFNYEAQQDKSGLPNDRFSAERPEGSISTLTIQRTEQRDSAMYRCASTGGQSSYNEQFFGPGTRLTVL.

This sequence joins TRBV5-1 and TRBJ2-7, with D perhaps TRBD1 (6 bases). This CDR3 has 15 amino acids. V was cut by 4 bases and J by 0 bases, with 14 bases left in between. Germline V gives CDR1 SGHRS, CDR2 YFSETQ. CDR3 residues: CASSERTASSYEQYF. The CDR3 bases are TGCGCCAGCAGCGAGAGGACAGCCTCCTCCTACGAGCAGTACTTC.

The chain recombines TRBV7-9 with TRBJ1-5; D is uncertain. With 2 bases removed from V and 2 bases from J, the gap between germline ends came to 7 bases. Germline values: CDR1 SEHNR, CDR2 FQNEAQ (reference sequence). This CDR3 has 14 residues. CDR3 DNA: TGTGCCAGCAGCTTATCGGTTGGCAATCAGCCCCAGCATTTT. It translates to CASSLSVGNQPQHF.